These 28 T cell receptor beta chains originate from one sample sequenced in a study of T cell repertoires in cytomegalovirus infection. TCRdb reprocessed the reads via MiXCR and lists one record per CDR3 protein. The table lists around 210,000 distinct CDR3 sequences, 6.5% of them singletons. The sequencing sample was made of PBMCs. The receptor set was obtained from a human donor in good health (CMV status not recorded). Some clones in this sample may be carry-over from other donors' samples.

This clonotype was observed many times. The V and J genes are TRBV7-9 and TRBJ1-4; D unclear. The CDR3 totals 15 residues. Germline values: CDR1 SEHNR, CDR2 FQNEAQ (reference sequence). The ends were cut back, 4 bases at V and 4 bases at J, with 13 bases in the middle. CDR3 residues: CASSSPRDVNEKLFF. CDR3 DNA: TGTGCCAGCAGCTCACCCCGGGATGTTAATGAAAAACTGTTTTTT.

Ten or more counts support this clonotype. The CDR3 protein is CASSLVTGWDDEQYF. In DNA form, the CDR3 reads TGTGCCAGCAGCTTAGTAACCGGCTGGGATGACGAGCAGTACTTC. The V gene is TRBV7-2, the J gene TRBJ2-7; D is undetermined. CDR1 and CDR2 (germline): SGHTA, FQGNSA. V lost 1 base, J lost 5 bases, and 15 bases lay in between. This CDR3 has 15 residues. The full variable domain, rest sourced from reference TRBV7-2 and TRBJ2-7, is GAGVSQSPSNKVTEKGKDVELRCDPISGHTALYWYRQSLGQGLEFLIYFQGNSAPDKSGLPSDRFSAERTGGSVSTLTIQRTQQEDSAVYLCASSLVTGWDDEQYFGPGTRLTVT.

Of note for this clonotype: Given a much more abundant clone one base away, this may be a read error. The chain recombines TRBV7-9 with TRBJ2-6, with D possibly matching TRBD1 (5 bases). Germline loops: CDR1 SEHNR, CDR2 FQNEAQ (reference sequence). The CDR3 totals 16 residues. Here the CDR3 reads CASSSVPNSGANVLAF. The CDR3 coding sequence is TGTGCCAGCAGCTCGGTGCCCAATTCTGGGGCCAACGTCCTGGCTTTC.

This clonotype occurred many times. V is TRBV28 and J is TRBJ2-7; 12 bases match TRBD1. The CDR3 is made up of 16 amino acids. CDR1 is MDHEN, CDR2 SYDVKM, per germline. V trimming: 4 bases; J trimming: 4 bases; junction bases outside the gene matches: 8. For the CDR3, the DNA is TGTGCCAGCAGTTCCACTGGGACAGGGGGCCAGTACGAGCAGTACTTC. Amino acid sequence: CASSSTGTGGQYEQYF.

This clonotype was seen repeatedly, ten times or more. The rearrangement uses TRBV7-8 and TRBJ1-2; D gene uncertain. V lost 4 bases to trimming and J lost 4 bases, with 16 bases between them. The germline V gene encodes CDR1 SGHVS and CDR2 FQNEAQ. The CDR3 spans 15 residues. In nucleotides, the CDR3 is TGTGCCAGCAGCTCACTAAGAGAGTCACCCTATGGCTACACCTTC. It translates to CASSSLRESPYGYTF.

This clonotype has at least ten counts. This chain joins TRBV29-1 and TRBJ2-1, with 8 bases identical to TRBD2. The V and J ends lost 1 base and 2 bases, in that order; junction bases with no gene match: 7. The CDR3 loop spans 16 amino acids. Germline V CDR1 and CDR2: SQVTM, ANQGSEA. The CDR3, as DNA: TGCAGCGTTGAAGGGCTAGCGGGCCCTGCCTACAATGAGCAGTTCTTC. Its protein product is CSVEGLAGPAYNEQFF.

At least ten counts were recorded for this clonotype. This chain links TRBV6-5 with TRBJ1-5; 7 nucleotides line up with TRBD1. Germline values: CDR1 MNHEY, CDR2 SVGAGI. This CDR3 spans 16 amino acids. Losses at the gene ends were 4 bases for V and 4 bases for J; bases not matched to a gene: 10. DNA of the CDR3: TGTGCCAGCAGTTCACGTCAGGGGGGCGCGAATCAGCCCCAGCATTTT. Amino acids: CASSSRQGGANQPQHF.

The sample holds many counts of this clonotype. V gene TRBV7-2 combines with J gene TRBJ2-2; 10 bases line up with TRBD1. Unmatched junction bases numbered 1, after V lost 5 bases and J lost 4 bases. Germline lookup yields CDR1 SGHTA and CDR2 FQGNSA. This CDR3 has 14 residues. CDR3 DNA: TGTGCCAGCAGCCGGACAGGGGGCACCGGGGAGCTGTTTTTT. It is translated as CASSRTGGTGELFF. Supplemented by reference TRBV7-2 and TRBJ2-2, the full variable domain reads GAGVSQSPSNKVTEKGKDVELRCDPISGHTALYWYRQSLGQGLEFLIYFQGNSAPDKSGLPSDRFSAERTGGSVSTLTIQRTQQEDSAVYLCASSRTGGTGELFFGEGSRLTVL.

The chain has TRBV27 and TRBJ1-1; possibly TRBD1 for D (6 bases). The germline CDR1 and CDR2 sequences are MNHEY and SMNVEV (reference sequence). V gave up 5 bases and J gave up 5 bases, with 12 bases separating them. The CDR3 consists of 13 residues. DNA for the CDR3: TGTGCCAGCAGTATCAGGGGTCAGACTGAAGCTTTCTTT. This gives the protein CASSIRGQTEAFF.

This clonotype was recorded many times. J is TRBJ1-4 and V is TRBV10-3, with no clear D. The V gene lost 3 bases and the J gene lost 3 bases, with 8 bases spanning the gap. Looked up from germline, CDR1 is ENHRY and CDR2 is SYGVKD. The CDR3 covers 14 residues. The CDR3 loop reads CAISDSTSNEKLFF. CDR3 bases: TGTGCCATCAGTGACAGTACCTCTAATGAAAAACTGTTTTTT.

This clonotype was detected many times. This rearrangement joins TRBV12-3 or TRBV12-4 to TRBJ1-4; perhaps TRBD1 as D (6 bases). The CDR3 covers 16 residues. The germline V and J ends were trimmed by 6 bases and 7 bases, with 21 bases remaining between them. The CDR3 nucleotides are TGTGCCAGCAGCCCGGGTGGGGGGCCGATAGGTGAAAAACTGTTTTTT. Its translation is CASSPGGGPIGEKLFF.

There are many counts of this clonotype. The chain has TRBV5-6 and TRBJ1-6; D may be TRBD1 (5 bases). CDR1 SGHDT and CDR2 YYEEEE come from the germline V gene. V gave up 4 bases and J gave up 3 bases, with 11 bases separating them. This CDR3 comprises 15 residues. The CDR3 region has the DNA TGTGCCAGCAGCACCGGGACGGGCTATAATTCACCCCTCCACTTT. It encodes CASSTGTGYNSPLHF.

This clonotype has more than one count but fewer than ten. The chain recombines TRBV6-5 with TRBJ2-1, with 7 bases fitting TRBD1. J gave up 0 bases and V 5 bases, and 7 bases lay outside the gene matches. This CDR3 spans 16 amino acids. Germline loops: CDR1 MNHEY, CDR2 SVGAGI. The CDR3 DNA reads as TGTGCCAGCAGTGGTCGACAGGGTAGCTCCTACAATGAGCAGTTCTTC. Encoded protein: CASSGRQGSSYNEQFF.

This clonotype has ten or more counts. The J gene is TRBJ1-1, the V gene TRBV10-3; D may be TRBD1 (6 bases). Germline V gene data show CDR1 as ENHRY and CDR2 as SYGVKD. The length of the CDR3 is 13 residues. The V gene lost 6 bases and the J gene lost 4 bases, with 12 bases spanning the gap. For the CDR3, the DNA is TGTGCCATCAGACAGGGCGGAGGCACTGAAGCTTTCTTT. Translating gives CAIRQGGGTEAFF.

The CDR3, as DNA: TGTGCCAGCAGTTTAAATATAGAAGGCTCTCCGTGGGAGCAGTACTTC. It specifies CASSLNIEGSPWEQYF. The chain links TRBV27 to TRBJ2-7; D gene ambiguous. Per the germline V gene, CDR1 is MNHEY and CDR2 is SMNVEV (reference sequence). The V gene lost 2 bases and the J gene lost 7 bases, with 21 bases spanning the gap. CDR3 length equals 16 residues.

At least ten counts were recorded for this clonotype. The chain employs TRBV7-2 and TRBJ2-7; D is possibly TRBD1 (6 bases). This CDR3 comprises 13 residues. Germline V gene data show CDR1 as SGHTA and CDR2 as FQGNSA. V gave up 6 bases and J gave up 2 bases, with 11 bases separating them. The CDR3 sequence: CASRGDTPYEQYF. CDR3 coding DNA: TGTGCCAGCAGGGGGGACACCCCCTACGAGCAGTACTTC.

This clonotype was seen at least ten times. This rearrangement joins TRBV15 to TRBJ2-7, with TRBD1 as a possible D gene (6 bases). V gave up 5 bases and J gave up 2 bases, with 19 bases separating them. CDR1 LNHNV and CDR2 YYDKDF come from the germline V gene (reference sequence). This CDR3 comprises 16 residues. CDR3 residues: CATSAHGQSYAYEQYF. The DNA for the CDR3 is TGTGCCACCAGCGCGCACGGACAGAGCTACGCCTACGAGCAGTACTTC.

In this sample, this clonotype turned up many times. The chain couples TRBV7-8 to TRBJ1-6; 7 bases fit TRBD1. The germline V gene has CDR1 SGHVS and CDR2 FQNEAQ. The CDR3 spans 14 residues. V dropped 3 bases and J dropped 8; count of bases not matched to a gene: 4. The CDR3, as DNA: TGTGCCAGCAGCTTGGGGACAGTGGATTCACCCCTCCACTTT. Its protein product is CASSLGTVDSPLHF.

This clonotype was counted at least ten times. The V and J genes are TRBV20-1 and TRBJ2-7; D possibly uses TRBD1 or TRBD2 (6 bases each). Germline V gene data show CDR1 as DFQATT and CDR2 as SNEGSKA (reference sequence). V was pared by 6 bases and J by 5 bases, with 17 bases between. CDR3 size: 13 residues. CDR3 in amino acids: CSAEGGSRDEQYF. As DNA, the CDR3 is TGCAGTGCCGAAGGGGGGTCGAGGGACGAGCAGTACTTC.

There are many counts of this clonotype. This chain joins TRBV15 and TRBJ1-1, with D perhaps TRBD1 (6 bases). This CDR3 region has 12 residues. V was shortened by 4 bases and J by 4 bases, with 7 bases between the two germline ends. Per germline, CDR1 LNHNV and CDR2 YYDKDF (reference sequence). CDR3 sequence (DNA): TGTGCCACCAGCAAGGGGGGCACTGAAGCTTTCTTT. Protein sequence: CATSKGGTEAFF.

This clonotype was found many times. The genes are TRBV5-6 and TRBJ2-5, with D possibly being TRBD1 or TRBD2 (6 bases each). V was pared by 2 bases and J by 3 bases, with 14 bases between. Germline assignment: CDR1 SGHDT and CDR2 YYEEEE. The CDR3 sequence is 15 residues long. In nucleotides, the CDR3 is TGTGCCAGCAGCTTAAATTGGGGGGCAGAAGAGACCCAGTACTTC. Residues: CASSLNWGAEETQYF.

In this sample, this clonotype turned up many times. This chain joins TRBV2 and TRBJ1-5; D perhaps matches TRBD1 (5 bases). There are 13 residues in the CDR3. V gave up 3 bases and J gave up 7 bases, with 10 bases separating them. CDR1 is SNHLY and CDR2 is FYNNEI in the germline V gene. For the CDR3, the DNA is TGTGCCAGCAGTGATGGGGGGGAGCAGCCCCAGCATTTT. This translates into CASSDGGEQPQHF.

This clonotype was found many times. The chain recombines TRBV12-3 or TRBV12-4 with TRBJ2-3; 8 bases agree with TRBD2. The CDR3 length is 18 residues. V lost 3 bases, J lost 0 bases, and 11 bases stayed unmatched. The CDR3 loop is CASSFRFSGGASTDTQYF. The CDR3 DNA is TGTGCCAGCAGTTTTCGATTTTCCGGGGGGGCTAGCACAGATACGCAGTATTTT.

Ten or more counts support this clonotype. V is TRBV5-1 and J is TRBJ1-2; D remains unclear. The CDR3 is 14 residues long. CDR1 is SGHRS and CDR2 is YFSETQ in the germline V gene. Trimming shortened V by 0 bases and J by 2 bases, and 8 bases separated the two germline ends. The CDR3 spells CASSLAWTNYGYTF. Here the CDR3 DNA reads TGCGCCAGCAGCTTGGCCTGGACGAACTATGGCTACACCTTC.

This clonotype was observed many times. V usage is TRBV2 and J usage is TRBJ1-1; weak D call: TRBD1 (5 bases). This CDR3 comprises 11 residues. The V gene lost 4 bases and the J gene lost 6 bases, with 6 bases spanning the gap. CDR1 is SNHLY and CDR2 is FYNNEI in the germline V gene. The CDR3 DNA reads as TGTGCCAGCAGTGGCAGGGCTGAAGCTTTCTTT. The encoded protein is CASSGRAEAFF.

This clonotype has ten or more counts. This sequence joins TRBV29-1 and TRBJ2-1, with 9 bases lining up with TRBD1. The CDR3 has 13 residues. The V and J ends lost 2 bases and 12 bases, in that order; junction bases with no gene match: 8. The germline V gene has CDR1 SQVTM and CDR2 ANQGSEA. The CDR3 spells CSVETGQGGGQFF. The CDR3 DNA reads as TGCAGCGTTGAAACGGGACAGGGCGGCGGGCAGTTCTTC.

This clonotype has a count of ten or more. The junction and the germline gene differ at one end; a read error may be behind it. The chain recombines TRBV20-1 with TRBJ2-2; the match to TRBD1 covers 7 bases. Germline-derived CDR1 and CDR2 are DFQATT and SNEGSKA (reference sequence). The CDR3 is made up of 13 amino acids. In nucleotides, the CDR3 is TGCAGTGCATTAACAGGGGACACCGGGGAGTTGTTTTTT. Protein sequence: CSALTGDTGELFF.

The sample holds a few counts of this clonotype. The chain uses TRBV7-9 and TRBJ2-7; D might be TRBD2 (6 bases). V was pared by 5 bases and J by 8 bases, with 19 bases between. The germline CDR1 and CDR2 sequences are SEHNR and FQNEAQ (reference sequence). The CDR3 extends over 14 amino acids. The DNA for the CDR3 is TGTGCCAGCAGCCCTCCGGGGGTACCTACGAAGCAGTACTTC. This codes for CASSPPGVPTKQYF.